These 15 T cell receptor beta chains came from one sample sequenced in a study of OX40 agonist ivuxolimab in advanced cancers. The method was immunoSEQ multiplex PCR; TCRdb's version includes in-frame clones alone and lacks a portion of them. The profile shows 62,000 or so clones, about 85% of them singletons. The sequences come from CD4+ or CD8+ T cells sorted from blood, collected in a trial of the OX40 agonist ivuxolimab. The origin of the receptors is an adult with an advanced solid tumor such as melanoma, head and neck, liver or kidney cancer.

This chain joins TRBV9 and TRBJ2-1; D is possibly TRBD2 (5 bases). Trimming took off 0 bases at V and 6 bases at J, with 10 bases between the two ends. The CDR3 is made up of 14 amino acids. Germline assignment: CDR1 SGDLS and CDR2 YYNGEE. The CDR3 coding sequence is TGTGCCAGCAGCGTAGCCCAGCGGACCAATGAGCAGTTCTTC. It encodes CASSVAQRTNEQFF.

This chain uses TRBV30 with TRBJ2-3; 11 positions match TRBD1. Germline V gene data show CDR1 as GTSNPN and CDR2 as SVGIG (reference sequence). This CDR3 region has 16 residues. Trimming took 3 bases from V and 1 from J; bases not matched to a gene: 6. The CDR3 spells CAWRTGTGGRTDTQYF. The CDR3 DNA follows: TGTGCCTGGAGGACCGGGACAGGGGGACGCACAGATACGCAGTATTTT.

The chain carries TRBV5-5 and TRBJ2-7; 7 bases are a match to TRBD2. In germline, CDR1 is SGHKS, CDR2 YYEKEE (reference sequence). This CDR3 contains 13 residues. V lost 0 bases, J lost 5 bases, and 2 bases stayed unmatched. CDR3 in DNA: TGTGCCAGCAGCTTGGTTCTAGCGGACGAGCAGTACTTC. Residues: CASSLVLADEQYF.

The chain has TRBV6-5 and TRBJ1-2; TRBD1 matches 7 bases. The CDR3 sequence is 15 residues long. Germline trimming cut 0 bases from V and 6 bases from J; bases unmatched to any gene: 7. Germline V CDR1 and CDR2: MNHEY, SVGAGI. In DNA, the CDR3 is TGTGCCAGCAGTTACTCAAGAGACAGGGTAGATGGCTACACCTTC. Translating it yields CASSYSRDRVDGYTF.

This rearrangement joins TRBV19 to TRBJ1-5, with D unclear. The germline V gene has CDR1 LNHDA and CDR2 SQIVND (reference sequence). Trimming removed 3 bases at V and 0 bases at J, with 12 bases between. CDR3 size: 16 residues. CDR3 region: CASSIRHSNSNQPQHF. CDR3 nucleotides: TGTGCCAGTAGTATCCGGCACAGTAATAGCAATCAGCCCCAGCATTTT. Looking up the rest from reference TRBV19 and TRBJ1-5 gives the full variable domain: DGGITQSPKYLFRKEGQNVTLSCEQNLNHDAMYWYRQDPGQGLRLIYYSQIVNDFQKGDIAEGYSVSREKKESFPLTVTSAQKNPTAFYLCASSIRHSNSNQPQHFGDGTRLSIL.

The chain carries TRBV19 and TRBJ2-7; TRBD1 agrees at 8 bases. CDR1 LNHDA and CDR2 SQIVND come from the germline V gene (reference sequence). The CDR3 contains 14 residues. J lost 6 bases, V lost 8 bases, and 12 bases had no gene match. This CDR3 reads CASSQDREFGEQYF. For the CDR3, the DNA is TGTGCCAGTTCCCAGGACAGGGAATTTGGCGAGCAGTACTTC.

V is TRBV18 and J is TRBJ2-1; D not resolved. Germline loops: CDR1 KGHSH, CDR2 LQKENI. This CDR3 region has 14 residues. V shed 3 bases and J shed 3 bases, with 9 bases lying between them. The CDR3 reads CASSPGIYYNEQFF. DNA for the CDR3: TGTGCCAGCTCACCGGGCATTTACTACAATGAGCAGTTCTTC.

J is TRBJ1-4 and V is TRBV13, with unresolved D. Germline V gene data show CDR1 as PRHDT and CDR2 as FYEKMQ (reference sequence). This CDR3 spans 15 amino acids. Trimming removed 4 bases at V and 0 bases at J, with 9 bases between. The CDR3 DNA is TGTGCCAGCAGCTCCGGAGACGCAACTAATGAAAAACTGTTTTTT. Residues: CASSSGDATNEKLFF.

The CDR3 loop is CASSPKIGGFGDIQYF. For the CDR3, the DNA is TGTGCCAGCAGCCCAAAAATTGGGGGATTTGGTGACATTCAGTACTTC. The chain employs TRBV11-1 and TRBJ2-4; D possibly matches TRBD1 or TRBD2 (5 bases each). Germline CDR1 reads SGHAT; CDR2 reads FQDESV (reference sequence). With 5 bases removed from V and 8 bases from J, the gap between germline ends came to 22 bases. The length of the CDR3 is 16 residues.

This chain uses TRBV7-3 with TRBJ2-1; weak D call: TRBD1 (5 bases). Trimming removed 4 bases at V and 0 bases at J, with 10 bases between. Germline CDR1 reads SGHTA; CDR2 reads FQGTGA. This CDR3 comprises 15 residues. The CDR3 region has the DNA TGTGCCAGCAGCTCGACAGTTTCCTCCTACAATGAGCAGTTCTTC. Its protein product is CASSSTVSSYNEQFF.

For the CDR3, the DNA is TGTGCCAGTAGTCCCACCGGACGGCAAGAGACCCAGTACTTC. Translation gives CASSPTGRQETQYF. V usage is TRBV19 and J usage is TRBJ2-5; no definite D call. The CDR3 contains 14 residues. Germline V gives CDR1 LNHDA, CDR2 SQIVND (reference sequence). V was cut by 5 bases and J by 2 bases, with 12 bases left in between.

This chain joins TRBV11-2 and TRBJ2-1; 10 nucleotides match TRBD1. Germline loops: CDR1 SGHAT, CDR2 FQNNGV. The J segment lost 6 bases and the V segment lost 5 bases, leaving 1 base of the junction unmatched. The CDR3 is 13 amino acids. CDR3 residues: CASSGDRGNEQFF. The CDR3 nucleotides read TGTGCCAGCAGCGGGGACAGGGGCAATGAGCAGTTCTTC. The full variable domain, its missing parts supplied by reference TRBV11-2 and TRBJ2-1, is EAGVAQSPRYKIIEKRQSVAFWCNPISGHATLYWYQQILGQGPKLLIQFQNNGVVDDSQLPKDRFSAERLKGVDSTLKIQPAKLEDSAVYLCASSGDRGNEQFFGPGTRLTVL.

The genes are TRBV7-9 and TRBJ1-1; tentatively, D is TRBD1 (5 bases). Trimming took 2 bases from V and 8 from J, leaving 12 bases between them. This CDR3 has 13 amino acids. CDR1 SEHNR and CDR2 FQNEAQ come from the germline V gene (reference sequence). Here the CDR3 reads CASSLRFAGEAFF. The CDR3 nucleotides are TGTGCCAGCAGCTTACGGTTTGCAGGGGAAGCTTTCTTT.

The chain couples TRBV19 to TRBJ1-1, with D possibly being TRBD1 (5 bases). Trimming shortened V by 3 bases and J by 4 bases, and 21 bases separated the two germline ends. In germline, CDR1 is LNHDA, CDR2 SQIVND (reference sequence). The CDR3 sequence is 17 residues long. The CDR3 loop is CASSIGGGSWQGTEAFF. The CDR3 coding sequence is TGTGCCAGTAGTATCGGGGGTGGTTCGTGGCAGGGCACTGAAGCTTTCTTT.

This chain connects TRBV14 to TRBJ2-5, with 11 bases matching TRBD2. V lost 7 bases to trimming and J lost 2 bases; unmatched junction nucleotides: 6. This CDR3 contains 15 residues. CDR1 is SGHDN, CDR2 FVKESK, per germline. The CDR3, as DNA: TGTGCCAGCAATGGTGGGACTAGCGGACAAGAGACCCAGTACTTC. Its protein is CASNGGTSGQETQYF.